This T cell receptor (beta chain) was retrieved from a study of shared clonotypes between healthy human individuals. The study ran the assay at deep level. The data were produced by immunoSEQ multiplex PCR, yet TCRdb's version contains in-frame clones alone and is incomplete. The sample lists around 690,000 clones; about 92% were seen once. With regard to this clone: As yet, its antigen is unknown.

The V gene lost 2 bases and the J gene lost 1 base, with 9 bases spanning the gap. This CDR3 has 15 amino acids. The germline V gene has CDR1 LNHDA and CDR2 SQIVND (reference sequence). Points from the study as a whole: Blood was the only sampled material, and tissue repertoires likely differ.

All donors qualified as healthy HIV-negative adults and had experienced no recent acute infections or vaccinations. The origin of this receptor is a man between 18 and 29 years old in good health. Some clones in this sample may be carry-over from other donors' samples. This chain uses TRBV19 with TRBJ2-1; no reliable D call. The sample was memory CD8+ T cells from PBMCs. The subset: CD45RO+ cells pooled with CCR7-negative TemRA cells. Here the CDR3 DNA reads TGTGCCAGTAGTATAATGCTCGGATCCTACAATGAGCAGTTCTTC. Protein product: CASSIMLGSYNEQFF. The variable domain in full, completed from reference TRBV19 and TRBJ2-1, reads DGGITQSPKYLFRKEGQNVTLSCEQNLNHDAMYWYRQDPGQGLRLIYYSQIVNDFQKGDIAEGYSVSREKKESFPLTVTSAQKNPTAFYLCASSIMLGSYNEQFFGPGTRLTVL.